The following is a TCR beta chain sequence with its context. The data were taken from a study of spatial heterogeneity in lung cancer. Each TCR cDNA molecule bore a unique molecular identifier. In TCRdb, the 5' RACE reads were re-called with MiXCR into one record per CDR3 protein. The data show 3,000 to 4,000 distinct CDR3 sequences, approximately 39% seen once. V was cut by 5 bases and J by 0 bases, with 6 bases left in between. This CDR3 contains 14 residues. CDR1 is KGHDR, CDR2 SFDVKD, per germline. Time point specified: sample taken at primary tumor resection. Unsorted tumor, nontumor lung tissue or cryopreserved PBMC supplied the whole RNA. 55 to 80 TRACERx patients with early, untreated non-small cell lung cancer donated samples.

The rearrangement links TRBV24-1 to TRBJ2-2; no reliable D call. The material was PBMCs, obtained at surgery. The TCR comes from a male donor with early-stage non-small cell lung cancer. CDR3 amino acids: CATSVSANTGELFF. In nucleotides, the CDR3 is TGTGCCACCAGTGTGTCGGCGAACACCGGGGAGCTGTTTTTT.